Listed below are T cell receptor beta chains from one sample, sequenced in a study of blood T cell repertoires in COVID-19. This table comes from immunoSEQ multiplex PCR, and its TCRdb copy is limited to in-frame clones, with some not included. The sample has 150,000 or so clones, approximately 84% seen once. Source material: peripheral blood. All receptors come from a man aged 18 to 30 with active or convalescent COVID-19. Both conserved end residues are part of each CDR3.

j_call v_call cdr3_aa
TRBJ2-7 TRBV5-1 CASSLAIGAQTGSNEQYF
TRBJ2-1 TRBV11-2 CASLREAGGSNNEQFF
TRBJ1-1 TRBV5-1 CASSLRDRGLAFF
TRBJ2-7 TRBV4-1 CASSQYSPPGTSESYEQYF
TRBJ2-1 TRBV7-2 CASSFHSGRANNEQFF
TRBJ2-7 TRBV7-2 CASSPSRPAYEQYF
TRBJ1-1 TRBV28 CAIWGGEAFF
TRBJ1-1 TRBV7-6 CASSLGQENTEAFF
TRBJ2-1 TRBV18 CASSPRTSGGADEQFF
TRBJ2-7 TRBV7-2 CASSLGLAGVILPSYEQYF
TRBJ2-7 TRBV6-2/TRBV6-3 CASSWDRLAGGTSYEQYF
TRBJ2-3 TRBV12-2 CASRPGGWDTQYF
TRBJ2-1 TRBV5-6 CASSPSGSSYNEQFF
TRBJ2-4 TRBV5-1 CASSLAAASKNIQYF
TRBJ2-2 TRBV18 CASSPLVPGPGGELFF
TRBJ2-1 TRBV19 CASSPDRGRIDEQFF
TRBJ1-5 TRBV7-2 CASSRTGRSNQPQHF
TRBJ1-1 TRBV28 CASSVLQGVAFF
TRBJ2-4 TRBV28 CASSLWREKGWNIQYF
TRBJ2-3 TRBV5-4 CASSPDRGRVGDTQYF
TRBJ2-1 TRBV30 CAWKVGASQFF
TRBJ2-3 TRBV11-2 CASSLSGGIGTDTQYF
TRBJ1-1 TRBV5-6 CASSLMNQGLNTEAFF
TRBJ2-2 TRBV5-4 CASSLARNTGELFF
TRBJ1-4 TRBV6-2/TRBV6-3 CASSSAGSGKKLFF
TRBJ1-3 TRBV7-6 CASSSQGGSGNTIYF
TRBJ2-1 TRBV11-2 CASSWDSRANEQFF
TRBJ2-2 TRBV19 CASSTMTDLGELFF
TRBJ1-5 TRBV6-5 CASMRQQNQPQHF
TRBJ2-3 TRBV19 CASSITVAVVDTQYF
TRBJ2-5 TRBV6-6 CASSTWGVQETQYF
TRBJ1-5 TRBV19 CASSITGTEYQPQHF
TRBJ2-7 TRBV5-1 CASRGHTSSYEQYF
TRBJ2-5 TRBV5-1 CASSNQISQGYETQYF
TRBJ1-4 TRBV12-5 CASGLATGGHEKLFF
TRBJ2-7 TRBV18 CASSRQGTVYEQYF
TRBJ1-5 TRBV7-7 CASSLSLGQPQHF
TRBJ1-6 TRBV7-9 CASRQGNSPLHF
TRBJ2-5 TRBV7-3 CASSLTGPQETQYF
TRBJ1-2 TRBV12-3/TRBV12-4 CASSFGEYGYTF
TRBJ1-2 TRBV7-9 CASSPTSDSNYGYTF
TRBJ1-6 TRBV5-5 CASSFTGALNSPLHF
TRBJ2-5 TRBV6-5 CASSSVGGEETQYF
TRBJ2-1 TRBV7-3 CASSLRSPHSSGLANEQFF
TRBJ2-5 TRBV13 CASLKTGLETQYF
TRBJ1-1 TRBV5-1 CASSSFLQRGQGEAFF
TRBJ1-6 TRBV27 CASSLDREDSPLHF
TRBJ2-1 TRBV2 CASSREREGLRNEQFF
TRBJ1-6 TRBV2 CASSGEHTNSPLYF
TRBJ1-1 TRBV19 CASLSEGGAFF
TRBJ2-7 TRBV18 CASSANRDQGYEQYF
TRBJ2-3 TRBV6-5 CATHSPGQATDTQYF
TRBJ1-5 TRBV3-1/TRBV3-2 CASSGTGNQPQHF
TRBJ1-4 TRBV24-1 CATSEIQTGLSEKLFF